These 19 T cell receptor beta chains came from one sample sequenced in a study of T cells in tumors after PD-1 blockade. Assay: immunoSEQ multiplex PCR; the TCRdb copy retains only in-frame clones and omits some. The table shows about 47,000 clones, with more than 75% occurring only once. Sample: PBMCs, taken before anti-PD-1 treatment. These receptor sequences come from a human donor with basal cell carcinoma.

By share, this clone ranks as medium-sized. The chain carries TRBV27 and TRBJ1-3; D might be TRBD1 (6 bases). The CDR3 is 17 residues long. Germline V gives CDR1 MNHEY, CDR2 SMNVEV (reference sequence). The V gene lost 5 bases and the J gene lost 0 bases, with 17 bases spanning the gap. The CDR3 nucleotides read TGTGCCAGCAGTCCGAACCGGGACACCTTCTCTGGAAACACCATATATTTT. Protein sequence: CASSPNRDTFSGNTIYF.

The chain couples TRBV7-2 to TRBJ1-1; D unresolved. V gave up 3 bases and J gave up 0 bases, with 8 bases separating them. Germline CDR1 is SGHTA and CDR2 is FQGNSA. The CDR3 contains 14 residues. DNA of the CDR3: TGTGCCAGCAGCTTCAGGCGTCTGAACACTGAAGCTTTCTTT. Protein: CASSFRRLNTEAFF.

This clone was picked up one time. The chain joins TRBV7-9 to TRBJ1-1; D unclear. Deletions cut 4 bases from V and 1 base from J, with 10 bases between. This CDR3 has 14 amino acids. Germline V gives CDR1 SEHNR, CDR2 FQNEAQ (reference sequence). CDR3 nucleotides: TGTGCCAGCAGCTACCGAGAACGGAACACTGAAGCTTTCTTT. Encoded protein: CASSYRERNTEAFF.

The count of this clone is one. CDR3 sequence reads: CASRAGTGDEVAFF. Here the CDR3 DNA reads TGTGCCAGCAGGGCCGGGACAGGGGACGAGGTAGCTTTCTTT. The chain couples TRBV2 to TRBJ1-1, with 10 nucleotides matching TRBD1. V lost 6 bases and J lost 10; bases outside the gene matches: 11. The CDR3 length is 14 residues. Germline values: CDR1 SNHLY, CDR2 FYNNEI.

CDR3 loop: CASSVRQSPGPAYEQYF. CDR3 coding DNA: TGTGCCAGCAGCGTTCGGCAAAGCCCAGGGCCGGCCTACGAGCAGTACTTC. This chain uses TRBV9 with TRBJ2-7; D is perhaps TRBD1 (5 bases). Germline-derived CDR1 and CDR2 are SGDLS and YYNGEE. The CDR3 totals 17 residues. Trimming removed 2 bases at V and 2 bases at J, with 20 bases between.

The V and J genes are TRBV15 and TRBJ1-2, with a weak D call TRBD1 (6 bases). There are 17 residues in the CDR3. Deletions cut 2 bases from V and 7 bases from J, with 23 bases between. Germline-derived CDR1 and CDR2 are LNHNV and YYDKDF (reference sequence). CDR3 bases: TGTGCCACCAGCAGATCCACGGGGGCCCTAGGGACTATTGGCTACACCTTC. Protein product: CATSRSTGALGTIGYTF.

This clone was picked up a small number of times. This chain links TRBV19 with TRBJ1-2, with D perhaps TRBD1 (5 bases). Trimming pared 10 bases from V and 4 bases from J, leaving 22 bases between. Per the germline V gene, CDR1 is LNHDA and CDR2 is SQIVND (reference sequence). This CDR3 is built from 15 residues. CDR3 residues: CATSTGPGGVYGYTF. For the CDR3, the DNA is TGTGCCACTTCCACCGGACCCGGGGGGGTCTATGGCTACACCTTC.

The genes are TRBV7-9 and TRBJ2-3; no definite D call. Trimming took off 4 bases at V and 2 bases at J, with 4 bases between the two ends. The CDR3 is made up of 12 amino acids. The germline gives CDR1 SEHNR, CDR2 FQNEAQ (reference sequence). CDR3 residues: CASSSTTDTQYF. The CDR3 DNA follows: TGTGCCAGCAGCTCGACCACAGATACGCAGTATTTT. Full variable domain (outside the CDR3, taken from reference TRBV7-9 and TRBJ2-3): DTGVSQNPRHKITKRGQNVTFRCDPISEHNRLYWYRQTLGQGPEFLTYFQNEAQLEKSRLLSDRFSAERPKGSFSTLEIQRTEQGDSAMYLCASSSTTDTQYFGPGTRLTVL.

The rearrangement uses TRBV29-1 and TRBJ1-1, with D possibly TRBD1 on 5 matching bases. V was cut by 5 bases and J by 1 base, with 11 bases left in between. The CDR3 totals 13 residues. Germline-derived CDR1 and CDR2 are SQVTM and ANQGSEA. The chain's CDR3 is CSVRAQANTEAFF. CDR3 DNA sequence: TGCAGCGTTCGGGCACAGGCGAACACTGAAGCTTTCTTT.

CDR3 loop: CASSPSGLRWGEQYF. The CDR3 DNA follows: TGTGCCAGCAGCCCATCAGGTCTGAGATGGGGGGAGCAGTACTTC. The rearrangement links TRBV14 to TRBJ2-7, with D possibly called TRBD1 or TRBD2 (5 bases each). The ends were cut back, 4 bases at V and 7 bases at J, with 20 bases in the middle. The CDR3 has 15 residues. CDR1 and CDR2 (germline): SGHDN, FVKESK.

The chain couples TRBV2 to TRBJ2-5; D is unresolved. The CDR3 consists of 14 residues. Per the germline V gene, CDR1 is SNHLY and CDR2 is FYNNEI. The V gene lost 6 bases and the J gene lost 2 bases, with 13 bases spanning the gap. The CDR3 loop is CASRSWGIQETQYF. The CDR3 coding sequence is TGTGCCAGCAGGTCATGGGGTATACAAGAGACCCAGTACTTC.

This clone is medium-sized (0.01 to 0.1%). Written as DNA, the CDR3 is TGTGCCACCTCAGGGGGTAGCACCGGGGAGCTGTTTTTT. Amino acids: CATSGGSTGELFF. V and J are TRBV24-1 and TRBJ2-2; 7 bases align to TRBD1. The V segment lost 9 bases and the J segment 4 bases; nucleotides outside the gene matches: 4. Germline assignment: CDR1 KGHDR and CDR2 SFDVKD. The CDR3 consists of 13 residues.

This chain joins TRBV5-1 and TRBJ1-1; no reliable D call. Looked up from germline, CDR1 is SGHRS and CDR2 is YFSETQ. The CDR3 has 14 residues. Trimming removed 4 bases at V and 1 base at J, with 11 bases between. The CDR3 nucleotides are TGCGCCAGCAGCATACGAGAGCGGAACACTGAAGCTTTCTTT. Translated, it gives CASSIRERNTEAFF. Filled out from reference TRBV5-1 and TRBJ1-1, the complete variable domain reads KAGVTQTPRYLIKTRGQQVTLSCSPISGHRSVSWYQQTPGQGLQFLFEYFSETQRNKGNFPGRFSGRQFSNSRSEMNVSTLELGDSALYLCASSIRERNTEAFFGQGTRLTVV.

This clone appeared a few times. The chain is built from TRBV6-6 and TRBJ1-2; 7 bases match TRBD1. J lost 4 bases, V lost 11 bases, and 10 bases had no gene match. Germline V gene sequence: CDR1 MNHNY, CDR2 SVGAGI (reference sequence). The CDR3 has 13 residues. Here the CDR3 DNA reads TGTGCCGGCGCGACAGGGTTGGGCTATGGCTACACCTTC. Protein sequence: CAGATGLGYGYTF.

The chain recombines TRBV2 with TRBJ1-5; 9 bases are shared with TRBD1. Germline CDR1 SNHLY, CDR2 FYNNEI. The V and J ends lost 8 bases and 0 bases, in that order; junction bases with no gene match: 17. The CDR3 length is 19 residues. The CDR3 loop reads CASSPATGTGWYSNQPQHF. In DNA, the CDR3 is TGTGCCAGCTCTCCGGCCACCGGGACAGGGTGGTATAGCAATCAGCCCCAGCATTTT.

This clone has more than one count but fewer than ten. The chain couples TRBV4-1 to TRBJ2-5; 8 bases align to TRBD2. Germline CDR1 reads MGHRA; CDR2 reads YSYEKL. CDR3 length equals 18 residues. Trimming at V came to 0 bases and at J to 1 base, leaving 10 bases not matched to a gene. The CDR3 protein is CASSQDLGGSGVQETQYF. The CDR3 region has the DNA TGCGCCAGCAGCCAAGATCTGGGGGGTAGCGGGGTCCAAGAGACCCAGTACTTC.

As for this clone: The junction differs from germline at one of its ends, possibly a read error. CDR3 in amino acids: CASSDSGRGRNEQYF. The CDR3 region has the DNA TGTGCTAGCAGCGATAGCGGGAGAGGCCGCAACGAGCAGTACTTC. The chain carries TRBV7-7 and TRBJ2-7; 9 positions agree with TRBD2. Germline CDR1 is SSHAT and CDR2 is FNYEAQ (reference sequence). The CDR3 is made up of 15 amino acids.

V usage is TRBV19 and J usage is TRBJ1-1, with 7 bases matching TRBD1. With V trimmed by 9 bases and J by 4 bases, 8 bases remained unmatched. Per the germline V gene, CDR1 is LNHDA and CDR2 is SQIVND (reference sequence). The CDR3 has 13 amino acids. CDR3 nucleotide sequence: TGTGCCAGCGAGGACAGGAGGTCCACTGAAGCTTTCTTT. It specifies CASEDRRSTEAFF. The variable domain in full, with the rest retrieved from reference TRBV19 and TRBJ1-1, is DGGITQSPKYLFRKEGQNVTLSCEQNLNHDAMYWYRQDPGQGLRLIYYSQIVNDFQKGDIAEGYSVSREKKESFPLTVTSAQKNPTAFYLCASEDRRSTEAFFGQGTRLTVV.

This clone was observed a handful of times. V gene TRBV19 combines with J gene TRBJ1-1, with TRBD1 identical over 9 bases. The CDR3 extends over 12 amino acids. The junction had 2 bases not matched to a gene; V was cut back by 3 bases and J by 9 bases. In germline, CDR1 is LNHDA, CDR2 SQIVND (reference sequence). DNA for the CDR3: TGTGCCAGTAGTATTACAGGGGGCAAAGCTTTCTTT. This codes for CASSITGGKAFF.